The 4 T cell receptor beta chains listed next were all sequenced from one sample in a study of patients and donors after allogeneic stem cell transplantation. TCRdb re-derived calls from the RT-PCR reads in MiXCR, one entry per CDR3 protein. The sample lists roughly 960,000 distinct CDR3 sequences, more than 15% occurring once. The sample taken for sequencing was blood, either unsorted or a sorted T cell fraction (not recorded which). These receptors all stem from a human donor who was either an allogeneic HSCT recipient or a stem cell or donor lymphocyte infusion donor (not recorded which). It is not recorded whose cells these are; they may come from a transplant donor.

DNA for the CDR3: TGCAGTGCTAGAGTGAGGGGACAGGGGGGGGAGCAGTACTTC. Amino acid sequence: CSARVRGQGGEQYF. V and J are TRBV20-1 and TRBJ2-7; 11 nucleotides align to TRBD1. The germline V gene encodes CDR1 DFQATT and CDR2 SNEGSKA (reference sequence). The V gene end was trimmed by 1 base and the J gene end by 7 bases; junction bases not matched to a gene: 6. CDR3 size: 14 residues.

V is TRBV6-1 and J is TRBJ2-3, with 11 bases aligning to TRBD1. This CDR3 comprises 15 residues. After removal of 5 bases from V and 3 bases from J, the junction contained 4 bases not matched to a gene. In germline, CDR1 is MNHNS, CDR2 SASEGT. This CDR3 reads CASSPGQGETDTQYF. CDR3 DNA sequence: TGTGCCAGCAGTCCGGGACAGGGGGAGACAGATACGCAGTATTTT.

The chain uses TRBV24-1 and TRBJ2-1; 8 nucleotides agree with TRBD1. CDR1 and CDR2 (germline): KGHDR, SFDVKD. J lost 3 bases, V lost 4 bases, and 10 bases had no gene match. The CDR3 length is 17 residues. In nucleotides, the CDR3 is TGTGCCACCAGTGACCGTACCGGGACAGGTAACTACAATGAGCAGTTCTTC. This encodes CATSDRTGTGNYNEQFF.

The CDR3 DNA reads TGTGCCAGCAGCTTCGGACCGGCGGAGCTGTTTTTT. Amino acid sequence: CASSFGPAELFF. V usage is TRBV11-1 and J usage is TRBJ2-2; D gene unclear. CDR3 length equals 12 residues. V was cut by 3 bases and J by 10 bases, with 9 bases left in between. Per germline, CDR1 SGHAT and CDR2 FQDESV (reference sequence).